Listed below are T cell receptor beta chains from one sample, sequenced in a study of identical twins. MiXCR, run by TCRdb on the 5' RACE reads, gives a single entry per CDR3 protein. The table shows fewer than 250,000 distinct CDR3 sequences, with roughly a tenth occurring only once. The sample taken for sequencing was memory (CD45RO+) T cells sorted from blood. Receptor source: a young woman in good health. CDR3s include the opening cysteine and the closing phenylalanine or tryptophan. D genes are given only for firm matches.

V gene	D gene	J gene	CDR3 protein
TRBV5-1	.	TRBJ2-7	CASMADNSYEQYF
TRBV7-9	.	TRBJ2-1	CASSSVQTTSYNEQFF
TRBV11-2	TRBD2	TRBJ2-2	CASSLVLAGAGELFF
TRBV12-3/TRBV12-4	TRBD1	TRBJ1-5	CASSPFGTVNQPQHF
TRBV7-9	TRBD2	TRBJ2-1	CASSLRASGSVTFF
TRBV24-1	.	TRBJ2-2	CATSDLTGGELFF
TRBV2	.	TRBJ2-3	CASSFRDAVTDTQYF
TRBV5-1	.	TRBJ2-1	CASSRGEGDNEQFF
TRBV7-9	TRBD2	TRBJ2-7	CASSLGWGGRNYEQYF
TRBV19	.	TRBJ2-1	CASGKQGGAEQFF
TRBV20-1	TRBD2	TRBJ2-1	CSAVAGDYNEQFF
TRBV12-3/TRBV12-4	.	TRBJ2-1	CASSPLDRAEEQFF
TRBV20-1	TRBD2	TRBJ2-1	CSALAQRGRNEQFF
TRBV6-1	.	TRBJ2-3	CASSTSLGATQYF
TRBV5-1	.	TRBJ2-5	CASREDSSQETQYF
TRBV24-1	.	TRBJ2-2	CATSLGGSNTGELFF
TRBV5-1	TRBD1	TRBJ1-1	CASSNGQGAPAFF
TRBV6-1	TRBD2	TRBJ2-1	CASSEWRGRNNEQFF
TRBV18	.	TRBJ2-7	CASSPSGTPSYEQYF
TRBV5-1	TRBD2	TRBJ2-1	CASSRGLAGGRDSEQFF
TRBV7-6	TRBD1	TRBJ2-7	CASSLGGQGAYEQYF
TRBV29-1	.	TRBJ1-1	CSVATVNTEAFF
TRBV20-1	.	TRBJ1-1	CSAEGLLNTEAFF
TRBV6-1	.	TRBJ2-2	CASSEGDDTGELFF
TRBV10-1	.	TRBJ2-3	CASSERGATDTQYF
TRBV12-3/TRBV12-4	.	TRBJ1-4	CASSLMAREKLFF
TRBV2	.	TRBJ2-2	CASILARENTGELFF
TRBV9	.	TRBJ1-1	CASSVDGLTVF
TRBV10-2	.	TRBJ2-1	CASSSPRITLF
TRBV6-2/TRBV6-3	.	TRBJ2-3	CASRQDPGTDTQYF
TRBV5-6	.	TRBJ2-4	CASSPTWGRISPKNIQYF
TRBV10-3	TRBD2	TRBJ2-1	CAISSGSGSNEQFF
TRBV6-2/TRBV6-3	.	TRBJ1-1	CASSYRGGTEAFF
TRBV27	.	TRBJ2-6	CASSAPSAGANVLTF
TRBV7-2	.	TRBJ1-4	CASSLRRQTNEKLFF
TRBV20-1	TRBD2	TRBJ2-4	CSARLRTSGKNIQYF
TRBV6-1	.	TRBJ2-7	CASSEARSYEQYF
TRBV6-1	.	TRBJ1-1	CASSDDRDTEAFF
TRBV20-1	TRBD1	TRBJ1-1	CSAFRGPGTEAFF
TRBV10-3	.	TRBJ2-7	CAISEGGKVFGEQYF
TRBV20-1	.	TRBJ1-1	CSASGLFLTEAFF
TRBV5-6	TRBD2	TRBJ2-1	CASSSSGGDVREQFF
TRBV5-5	.	TRBJ1-1	CASSRARGNTEAFF
TRBV20-1	TRBD1	TRBJ1-1	CSARSALMDRVMNTEAFF
TRBV5-6	.	TRBJ1-2	CASRNDSNYGYTF
TRBV11-3	TRBD2	TRBJ2-3	CASSGTSGGASTDTQYF
TRBV20-1	TRBD2	TRBJ2-2	CSAPRRGRAGELFF
TRBV2	.	TRBJ2-5	CASRQEIETQYF
TRBV6-2/TRBV6-3	.	TRBJ2-2	CASSSPPGGRYYGELFF
TRBV10-3	.	TRBJ2-2	CAISPTPRRETGELFF
TRBV29-1	.	TRBJ1-1	CSVKGQGHTEAFF
TRBV5-1	.	TRBJ2-7	CASSTGFVRTEQYF
TRBV7-2	.	TRBJ2-2	CASSLLLVGPTGELFF
TRBV21-1	.	TRBJ2-6	CASSAPTDRPYSGANVLTF